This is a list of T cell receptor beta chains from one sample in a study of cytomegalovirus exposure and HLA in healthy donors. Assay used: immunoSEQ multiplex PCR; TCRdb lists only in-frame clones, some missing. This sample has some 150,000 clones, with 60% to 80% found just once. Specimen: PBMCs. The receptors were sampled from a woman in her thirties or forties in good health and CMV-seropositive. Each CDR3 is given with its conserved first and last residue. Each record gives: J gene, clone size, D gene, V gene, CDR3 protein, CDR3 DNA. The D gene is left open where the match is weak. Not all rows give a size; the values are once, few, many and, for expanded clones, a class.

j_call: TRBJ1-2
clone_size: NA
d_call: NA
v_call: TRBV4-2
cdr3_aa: CASSQDATRAVTF
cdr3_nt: TGTGCCAGCAGCCAAGATGCAACTAGGGCTGTCACCTTC

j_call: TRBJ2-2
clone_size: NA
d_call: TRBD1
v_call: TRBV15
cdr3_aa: CATSRPGQGAIGELFF
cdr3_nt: TGTGCCACCAGCAGACCGGGACAGGGGGCGATCGGGGAGCTGTTTTTT

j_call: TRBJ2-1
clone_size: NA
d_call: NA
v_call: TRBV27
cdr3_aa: CASSTTYNEQFF
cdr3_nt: TGTGCCAGCAGCACTACCTACAATGAGCAGTTCTTC

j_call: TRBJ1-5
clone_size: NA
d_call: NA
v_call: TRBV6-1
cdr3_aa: CASSELRGNQPQHF
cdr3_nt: TGTGCCAGCAGTGAATTGAGAGGCAATCAGCCCCAGCATTTT

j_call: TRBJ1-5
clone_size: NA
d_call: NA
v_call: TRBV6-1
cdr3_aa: CASSELTGSNQPQHF
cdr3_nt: TGTGCCAGCAGTGAATTAACGGGGAGCAATCAGCCCCAGCATTTT

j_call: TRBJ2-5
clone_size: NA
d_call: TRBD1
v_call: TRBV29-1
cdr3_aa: CSVRQGETQYF
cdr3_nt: TGCAGCGTACGACAGGGGGAGACCCAGTACTTC

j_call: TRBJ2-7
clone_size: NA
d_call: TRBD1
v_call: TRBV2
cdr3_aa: CASSWTGRPKDYEQYF
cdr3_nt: TGTGCCAGCAGTTGGACAGGACGCCCTAAAGACTACGAGCAGTACTTC

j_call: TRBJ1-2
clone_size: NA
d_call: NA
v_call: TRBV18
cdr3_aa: CASSRRDKEDGYTF
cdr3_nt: TGTGCCAGCTCACGCCGGGACAAGGAGGACGGCTACACCTTC

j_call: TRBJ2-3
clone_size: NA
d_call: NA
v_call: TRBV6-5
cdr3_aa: CASRLGEVADTQYF
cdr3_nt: TGTGCCAGCAGACTCGGGGAAGTGGCAGATACGCAGTATTTT

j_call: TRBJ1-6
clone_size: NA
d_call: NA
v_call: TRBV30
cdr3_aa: CAWPITNFYNSPLHF
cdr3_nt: TGTGCCTGGCCTATAACGAACTTTTATAATTCACCCCTCCACTTT

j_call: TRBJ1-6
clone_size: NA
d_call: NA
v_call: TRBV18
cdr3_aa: CASSPPGSLRSPLHF
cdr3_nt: TGTGCCAGCTCACCACCGGGCAGTCTACGGTCACCCCTCCACTTT

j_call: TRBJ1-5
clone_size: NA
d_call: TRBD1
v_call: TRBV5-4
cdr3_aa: CASSLVRDRNQPQHF
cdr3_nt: TGTGCCAGCAGCTTGGTTAGGGACAGGAATCAGCCCCAGCATTTT

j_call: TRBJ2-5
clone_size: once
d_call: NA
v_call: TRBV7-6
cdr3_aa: CASSFGGSGETQYF
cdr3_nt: TGTGCCAGCAGCTTCGGAGGGTCGGGAGAGACCCAGTACTTC

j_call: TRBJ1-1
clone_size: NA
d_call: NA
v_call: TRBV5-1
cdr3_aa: CASSFSLEDTEAFF
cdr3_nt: TGCGCCAGCAGCTTTTCCCTAGAGGACACTGAAGCTTTCTTT

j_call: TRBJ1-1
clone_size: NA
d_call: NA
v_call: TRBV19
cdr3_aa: CASSIQGMNTEAFF
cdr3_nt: TGTGCCAGTAGTATACAGGGGATGAACACTGAAGCTTTCTTT

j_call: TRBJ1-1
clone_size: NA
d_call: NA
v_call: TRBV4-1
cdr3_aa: CASSQFSNTEAFF
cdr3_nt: TGCGCCAGCAGCCAGTTCAGTAACACTGAAGCTTTCTTT

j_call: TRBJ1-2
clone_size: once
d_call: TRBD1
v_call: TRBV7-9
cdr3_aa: CSSSQAGQGAWYGYTF
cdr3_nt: TGTTCCAGCAGCCAAGCGGGACAGGGGGCTTGGTATGGCTACACCTTC

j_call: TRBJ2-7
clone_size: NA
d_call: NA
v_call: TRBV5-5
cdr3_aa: CASSQTRTTSYEQYF
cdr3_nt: TGTGCCAGCAGCCAAACGCGGACAACATCCTACGAGCAGTACTTC

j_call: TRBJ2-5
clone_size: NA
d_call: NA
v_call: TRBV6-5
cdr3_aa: CASSYQLQETQYF
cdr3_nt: TGTGCCAGCAGTTACCAGTTACAAGAGACCCAGTACTTC

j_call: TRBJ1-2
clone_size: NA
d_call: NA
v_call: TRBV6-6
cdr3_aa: CASILKQGYGYTF
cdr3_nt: TGTGCCAGCATTTTAAAACAGGGCTATGGCTACACCTTC

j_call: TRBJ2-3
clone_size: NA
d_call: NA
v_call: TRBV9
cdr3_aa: CASSVVAGPDTQYF
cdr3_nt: TGTGCCAGCAGCGTAGTGGCGGGCCCAGATACGCAGTATTTT

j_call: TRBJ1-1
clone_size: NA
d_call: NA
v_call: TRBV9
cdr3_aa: CASSVATGGGGVTEAFF
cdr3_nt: TGTGCCAGCAGCGTAGCTACCGGGGGGGGTGGGGTCACTGAAGCTTTCTTT

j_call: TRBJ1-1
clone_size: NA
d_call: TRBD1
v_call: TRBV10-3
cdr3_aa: CATGQGVGAFF
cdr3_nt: TGTGCCACCGGACAGGGTGTTGGTGCTTTCTTT

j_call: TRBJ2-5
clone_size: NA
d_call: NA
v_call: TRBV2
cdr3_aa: CASSEQETQYF
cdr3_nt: TGTGCCAGCAGTGAACAGGAGACCCAGTACTTC

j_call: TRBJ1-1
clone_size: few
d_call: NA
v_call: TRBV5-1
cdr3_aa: CASRGGTGGMNTEAFF
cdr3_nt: TGCGCCAGCAGGGGGGGGACCGGAGGGATGAACACTGAAGCTTTCTTT

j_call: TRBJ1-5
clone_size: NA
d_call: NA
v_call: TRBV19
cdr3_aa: CASSIGQNNQPQHF
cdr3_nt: TGTGCCAGTAGTATCGGACAGAACAATCAGCCCCAGCATTTT

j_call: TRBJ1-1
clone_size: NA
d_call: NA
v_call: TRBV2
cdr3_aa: CATSGGRTEAFF
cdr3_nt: TGTGCCACCTCTGGGGGGAGGACTGAAGCTTTCTTT

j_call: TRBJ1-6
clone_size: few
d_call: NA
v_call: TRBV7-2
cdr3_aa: CASSLVGPYNSPLHF
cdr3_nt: TGTGCCAGCAGCTTAGTGGGGCCCTATAATTCACCCCTCCACTTT

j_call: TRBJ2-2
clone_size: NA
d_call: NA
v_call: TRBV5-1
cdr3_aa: CASSLVDRSNTGELFF
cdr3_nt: TGCGCCAGCAGCTTGGTGGACAGATCGAACACCGGGGAGCTGTTTTTT

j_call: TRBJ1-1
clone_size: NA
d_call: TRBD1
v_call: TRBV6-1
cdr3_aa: CASSQTGGTEAFF
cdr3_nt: TGTGCCAGCTCACAGACAGGGGGCACTGAAGCTTTCTTT

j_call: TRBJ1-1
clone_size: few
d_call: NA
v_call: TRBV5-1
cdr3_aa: CASSLTPRMNTEAFF
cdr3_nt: TGCGCCAGCAGCTTGACCCCCAGAATGAACACTGAAGCTTTCTTT

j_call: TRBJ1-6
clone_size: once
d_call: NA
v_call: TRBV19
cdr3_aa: CASMGTGGNSPLHF
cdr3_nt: TGTGCCAGTATGGGGACGGGGGGTAATTCACCCCTCCACTTT

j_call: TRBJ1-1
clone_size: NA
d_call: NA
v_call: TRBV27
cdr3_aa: CASRLKGAPEAFF
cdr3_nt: TGTGCCAGCAGGCTTAAGGGAGCCCCTGAAGCTTTCTTT

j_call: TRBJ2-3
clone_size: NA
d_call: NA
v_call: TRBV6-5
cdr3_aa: CASSPQGMGTDTQYF
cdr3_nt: TGTGCCAGCAGTCCCCAGGGGATGGGCACAGATACGCAGTATTTT

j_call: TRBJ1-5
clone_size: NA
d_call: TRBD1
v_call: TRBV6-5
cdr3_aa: CASSSGTGGNQPQHF
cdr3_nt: TGTGCCAGCAGTTCCGGGACAGGGGGTAATCAGCCCCAGCATTTT

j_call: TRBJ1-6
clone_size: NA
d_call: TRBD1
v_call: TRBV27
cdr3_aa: CASRQGAWYNSPLHF
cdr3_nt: TGTGCCAGCCGACAGGGGGCTTGGTATAATTCACCCCTCCACTTT

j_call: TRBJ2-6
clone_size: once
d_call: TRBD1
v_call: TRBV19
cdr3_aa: CASSLGPGQGLAGANVLTF
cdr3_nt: TGTGCCAGTAGTTTGGGACCGGGACAGGGGTTGGCAGGGGCCAACGTCCTGACTTTC

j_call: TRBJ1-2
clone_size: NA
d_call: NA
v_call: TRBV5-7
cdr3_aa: CASSLGGYGYTF
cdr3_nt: TGTGCCAGCAGCTTGGGAGGGTATGGCTACACCTTC

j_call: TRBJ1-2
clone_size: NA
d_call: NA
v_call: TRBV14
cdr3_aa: CASSPTASGDYGYTF
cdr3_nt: TGTGCCAGCAGCCCAACCGCGAGCGGGGACTATGGCTACACCTTC

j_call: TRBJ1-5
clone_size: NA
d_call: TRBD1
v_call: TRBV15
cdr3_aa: CATSGWTGGIGQPQHF
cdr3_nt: TGTGCCACCAGCGGTTGGACAGGAGGAATAGGTCAGCCCCAGCATTTT

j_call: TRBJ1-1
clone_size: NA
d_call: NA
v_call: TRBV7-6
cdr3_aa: CASSLGRNTEAFF
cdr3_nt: TGTGCCAGCAGCTTGGGGAGGAACACTGAAGCTTTCTTT

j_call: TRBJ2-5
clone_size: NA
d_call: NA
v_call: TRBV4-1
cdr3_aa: CASSRTGMETQYF
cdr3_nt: TGCGCCAGCAGCCGAACGGGGATGGAGACCCAGTACTTC

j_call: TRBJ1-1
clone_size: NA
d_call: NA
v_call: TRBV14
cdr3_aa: CASSPTGGGPPEAFF
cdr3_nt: TGTGCCAGCAGCCCAACCGGGGGGGGCCCCCCTGAAGCTTTCTTT

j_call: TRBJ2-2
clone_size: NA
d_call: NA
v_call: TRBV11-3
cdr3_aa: CASSLSGALGGELFF
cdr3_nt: TGTGCCAGCAGCTTATCAGGGGCGCTAGGCGGGGAGCTGTTTTTT

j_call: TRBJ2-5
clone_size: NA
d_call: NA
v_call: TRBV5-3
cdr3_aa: CARSLEPRGQETQYF
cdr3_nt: TGTGCCAGAAGCTTGGAGCCCAGGGGCCAAGAGACCCAGTACTTC

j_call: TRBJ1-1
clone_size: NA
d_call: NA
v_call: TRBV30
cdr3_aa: CAWNIRRVSTRETEAFF
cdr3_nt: TGTGCCTGGAACATACGTCGAGTTAGTACCCGGGAAACTGAAGCTTTCTTT

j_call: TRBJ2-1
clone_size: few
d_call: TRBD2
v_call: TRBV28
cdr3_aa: CASGKAGSTYNEQFF
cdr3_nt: TGTGCCAGCGGAAAAGCGGGGAGCACCTACAATGAGCAGTTCTTC

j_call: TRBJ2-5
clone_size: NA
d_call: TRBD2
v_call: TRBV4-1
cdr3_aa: CASSRTSGGRSQETQYF
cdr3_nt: TGCGCCAGCAGCCGGACTAGCGGGGGGCGTTCCCAAGAGACCCAGTACTTC

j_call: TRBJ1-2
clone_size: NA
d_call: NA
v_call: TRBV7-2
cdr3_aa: CASSSAGRYGYTF
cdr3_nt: TGTGCCAGCAGCTCAGCCGGGAGGTATGGCTACACCTTC

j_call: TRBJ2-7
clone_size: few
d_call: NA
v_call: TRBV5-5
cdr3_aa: CASSLESKGLSYF
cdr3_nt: TGTGCCAGCAGCTTGGAGTCGAAGGGACTGTCATACTTC

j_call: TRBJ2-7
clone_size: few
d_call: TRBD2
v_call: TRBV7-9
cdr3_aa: CASRPSGGASYEQYF
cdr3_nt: TGTGCCAGCAGACCAAGCGGGGGGGCGTCCTACGAGCAGTACTTC